This TCR beta chain was recovered during a study of blood T cell repertoires in COVID-19. In this sample, this clone turned up once. Sequenced by immunoSEQ multiplex PCR; TCRdb stores in-frame clones only, minus some. The data show 250,000 to 300,000 clones, about three quarters seen once. The ends were cut back, 0 bases at V and 8 bases at J, with 5 bases in the middle. Germline assignment: CDR1 LGHDT and CDR2 YNNKEL (reference sequence). The CDR3 contains 12 residues. The TCR sequence derives from a woman aged 80 or over with acute or convalescent COVID-19. This sequence joins TRBV3-1 (or the pseudogene TRBV3-2) and TRBJ2-1; no reliable D call. The sample consisted of peripheral blood. CDR3 in amino acids: CASSQDLYEQFF. CDR3 nucleotides: TGTGCCAGCAGCCAAGATCTGTATGAGCAGTTCTTC.